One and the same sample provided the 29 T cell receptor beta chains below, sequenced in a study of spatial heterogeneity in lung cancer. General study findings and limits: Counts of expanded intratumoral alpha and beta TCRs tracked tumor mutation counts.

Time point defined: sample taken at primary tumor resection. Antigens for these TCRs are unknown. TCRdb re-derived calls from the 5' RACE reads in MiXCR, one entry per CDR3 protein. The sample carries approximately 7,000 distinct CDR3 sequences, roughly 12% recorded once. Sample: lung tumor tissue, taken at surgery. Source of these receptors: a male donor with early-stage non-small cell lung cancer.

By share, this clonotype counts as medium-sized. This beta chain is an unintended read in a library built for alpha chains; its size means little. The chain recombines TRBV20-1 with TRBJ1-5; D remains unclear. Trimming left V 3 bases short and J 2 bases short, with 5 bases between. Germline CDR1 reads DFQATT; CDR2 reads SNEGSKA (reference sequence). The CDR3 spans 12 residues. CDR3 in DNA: TGCAGTGCTAGTGGACGCAATCAGCCCCAGCATTTT. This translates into CSASGRNQPQHF.

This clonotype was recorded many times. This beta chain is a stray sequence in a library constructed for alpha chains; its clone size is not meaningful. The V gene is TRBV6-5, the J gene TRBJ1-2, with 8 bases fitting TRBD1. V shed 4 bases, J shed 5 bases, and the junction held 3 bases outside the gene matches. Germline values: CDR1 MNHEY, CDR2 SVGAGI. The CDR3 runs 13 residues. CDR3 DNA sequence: TGTGCCAGCAGTTGGGACAGGTTATATGGCTACACCTTC. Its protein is CASSWDRLYGYTF.

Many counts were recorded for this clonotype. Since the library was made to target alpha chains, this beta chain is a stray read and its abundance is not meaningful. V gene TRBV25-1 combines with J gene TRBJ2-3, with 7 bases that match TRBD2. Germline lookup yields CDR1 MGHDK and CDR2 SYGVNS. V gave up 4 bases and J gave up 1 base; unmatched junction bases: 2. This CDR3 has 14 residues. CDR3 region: CASSVGGGTDTQYF. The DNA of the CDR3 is TGTGCCAGCAGTGTGGGGGGGGGCACAGATACGCAGTATTTT.

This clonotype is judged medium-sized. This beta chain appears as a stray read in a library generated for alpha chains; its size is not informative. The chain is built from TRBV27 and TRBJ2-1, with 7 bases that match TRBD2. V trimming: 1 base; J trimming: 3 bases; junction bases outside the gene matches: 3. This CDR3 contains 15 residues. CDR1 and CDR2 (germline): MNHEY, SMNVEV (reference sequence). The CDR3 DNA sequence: TGTGCCAGCAGTTTATTAGCGGGCCTCTACAATGAGCAGTTCTTC. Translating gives CASSLLAGLYNEQFF.

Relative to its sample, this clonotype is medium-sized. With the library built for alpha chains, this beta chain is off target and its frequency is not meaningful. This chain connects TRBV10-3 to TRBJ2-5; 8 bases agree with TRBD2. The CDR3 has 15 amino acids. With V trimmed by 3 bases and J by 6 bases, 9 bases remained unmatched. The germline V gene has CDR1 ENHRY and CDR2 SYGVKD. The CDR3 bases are TGTGCCATCAGTGAACTCCCCGCGGGAGGCCAGACCCAGTACTTC. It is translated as CAISELPAGGQTQYF.

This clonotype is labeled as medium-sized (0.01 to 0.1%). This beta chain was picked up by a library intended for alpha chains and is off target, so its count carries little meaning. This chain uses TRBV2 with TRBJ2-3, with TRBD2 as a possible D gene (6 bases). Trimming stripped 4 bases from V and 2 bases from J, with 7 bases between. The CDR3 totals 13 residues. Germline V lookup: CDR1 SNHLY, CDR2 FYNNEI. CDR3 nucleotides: TGTGCCAGCAGTGGGGACTTCACAGATACGCAGTATTTT. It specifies CASSGDFTDTQYF.

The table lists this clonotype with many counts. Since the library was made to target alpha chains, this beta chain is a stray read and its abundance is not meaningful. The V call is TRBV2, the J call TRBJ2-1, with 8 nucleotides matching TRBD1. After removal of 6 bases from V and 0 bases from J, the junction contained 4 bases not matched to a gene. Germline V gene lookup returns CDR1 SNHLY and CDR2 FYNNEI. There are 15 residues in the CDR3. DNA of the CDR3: TGTGCCAGCAGCCCTACAGGGGGCTCCTACAATGAGCAGTTCTTC. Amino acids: CASSPTGGSYNEQFF.

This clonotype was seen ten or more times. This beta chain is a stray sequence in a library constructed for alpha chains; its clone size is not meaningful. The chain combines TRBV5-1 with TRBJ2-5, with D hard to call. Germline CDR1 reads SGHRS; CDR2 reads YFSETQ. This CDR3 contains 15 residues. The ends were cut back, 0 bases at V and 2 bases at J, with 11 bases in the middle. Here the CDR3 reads CASSLVPGPQETQYF. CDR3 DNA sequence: TGCGCCAGCAGCTTGGTCCCCGGACCACAAGAGACCCAGTACTTC.

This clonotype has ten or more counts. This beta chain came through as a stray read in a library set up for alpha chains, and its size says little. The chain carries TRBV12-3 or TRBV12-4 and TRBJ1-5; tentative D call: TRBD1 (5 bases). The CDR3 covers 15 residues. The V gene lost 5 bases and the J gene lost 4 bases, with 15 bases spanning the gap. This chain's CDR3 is CASSPRGGGNQPQHF. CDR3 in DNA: TGTGCCAGCAGTCCACGGGGGGGTGGTAATCAGCCCCAGCATTTT.

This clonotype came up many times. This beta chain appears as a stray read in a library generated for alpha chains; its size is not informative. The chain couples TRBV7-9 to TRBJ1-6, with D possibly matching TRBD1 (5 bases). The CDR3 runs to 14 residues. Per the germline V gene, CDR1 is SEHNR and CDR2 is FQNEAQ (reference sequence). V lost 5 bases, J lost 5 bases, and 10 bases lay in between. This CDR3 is CASSLGTDNSPLHF. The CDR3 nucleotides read TGTGCCAGCAGCCTAGGGACCGATAATTCACCCCTCCACTTT.

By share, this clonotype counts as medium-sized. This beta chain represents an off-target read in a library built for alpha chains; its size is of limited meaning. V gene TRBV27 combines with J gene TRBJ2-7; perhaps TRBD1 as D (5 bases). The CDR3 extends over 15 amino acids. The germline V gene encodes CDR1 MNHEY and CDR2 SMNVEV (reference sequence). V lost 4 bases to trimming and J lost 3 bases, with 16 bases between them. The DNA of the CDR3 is TGTGCCAGCAGTTCTCCCCTAGGGGCCCACTACGAGCAGTACTTC. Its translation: CASSSPLGAHYEQYF.

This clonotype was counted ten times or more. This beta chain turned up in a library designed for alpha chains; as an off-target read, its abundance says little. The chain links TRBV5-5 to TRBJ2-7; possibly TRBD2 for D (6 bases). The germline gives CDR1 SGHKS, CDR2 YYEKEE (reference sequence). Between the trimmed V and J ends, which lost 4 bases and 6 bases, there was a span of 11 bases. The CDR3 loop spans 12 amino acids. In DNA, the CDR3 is TGTGCCAGCAGCCTGGCGGGGATCGAGCAGTACTTC. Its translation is CASSLAGIEQYF.

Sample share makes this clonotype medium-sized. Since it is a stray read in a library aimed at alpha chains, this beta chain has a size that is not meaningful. The CDR3 here is CASSLNSGELFF. CDR3 bases: TGTGCCAGCAGCTTAAACTCTGGGGAGCTGTTTTTT. This sequence joins TRBV7-2 and TRBJ2-2; D remains ambiguous. Germline lookup yields CDR1 SGHTA and CDR2 FQGNSA. The V gene lost 2 bases and the J gene lost 8 bases, with 6 bases spanning the gap. This CDR3 has 12 amino acids.

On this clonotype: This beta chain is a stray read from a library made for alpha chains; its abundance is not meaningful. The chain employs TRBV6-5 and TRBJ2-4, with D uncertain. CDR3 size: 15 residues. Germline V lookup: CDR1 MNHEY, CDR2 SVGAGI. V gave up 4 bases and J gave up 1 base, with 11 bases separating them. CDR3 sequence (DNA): TGTGCCAGCAGTTCCTATGGTCTTGCCAAAAACATTCAGTACTTC. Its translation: CASSSYGLAKNIQYF.

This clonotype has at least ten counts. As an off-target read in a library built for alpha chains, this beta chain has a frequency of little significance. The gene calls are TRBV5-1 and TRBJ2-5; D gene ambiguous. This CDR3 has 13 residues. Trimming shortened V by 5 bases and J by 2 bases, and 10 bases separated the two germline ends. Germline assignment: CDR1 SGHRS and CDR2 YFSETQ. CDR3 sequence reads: CASRVSPQETQYF. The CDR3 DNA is TGCGCCAGCAGGGTCTCCCCTCAAGAGACCCAGTACTTC.

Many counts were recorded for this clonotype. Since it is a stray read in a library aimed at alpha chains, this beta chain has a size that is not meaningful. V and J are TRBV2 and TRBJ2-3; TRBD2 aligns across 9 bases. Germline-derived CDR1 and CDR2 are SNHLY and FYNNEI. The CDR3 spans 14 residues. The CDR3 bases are TGTGCTCTCAAGTCGGCGGGAGGGCCCGATACGCAGTATTTT. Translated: CALKSAGGPDTQYF.

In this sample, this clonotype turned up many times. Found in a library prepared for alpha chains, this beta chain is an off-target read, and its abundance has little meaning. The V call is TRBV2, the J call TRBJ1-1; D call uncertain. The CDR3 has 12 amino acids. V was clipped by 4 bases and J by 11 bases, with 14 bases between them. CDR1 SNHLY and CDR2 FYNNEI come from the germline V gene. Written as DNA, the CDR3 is TGTGCCAGCAGTGTTAACAATATTATGGCTTTCTTT. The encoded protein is CASSVNNIMAFF.

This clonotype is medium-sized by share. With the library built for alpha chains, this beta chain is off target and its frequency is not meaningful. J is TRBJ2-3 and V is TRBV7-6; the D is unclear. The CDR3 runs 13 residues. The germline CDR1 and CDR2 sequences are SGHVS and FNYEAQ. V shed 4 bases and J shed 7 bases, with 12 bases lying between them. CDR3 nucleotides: TGTGCCAGCAGCTCTACTTCTGGGAATACGCAGTATTTT. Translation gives CASSSTSGNTQYF.

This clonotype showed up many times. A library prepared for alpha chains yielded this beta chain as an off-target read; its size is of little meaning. DNA for the CDR3: TGCAGTGCCGCATCAGGGACTAGCGGGAGGGCGACAGATACGCAGTATTTT. Encoded protein: CSAASGTSGRATDTQYF. The chain employs TRBV20-1 and TRBJ2-3, with 16 bases that match TRBD2. This CDR3 has 17 residues. Germline CDR1 is DFQATT and CDR2 is SNEGSKA (reference sequence). V shed 6 bases, J shed 3 bases, and the junction held 9 bases outside the gene matches.

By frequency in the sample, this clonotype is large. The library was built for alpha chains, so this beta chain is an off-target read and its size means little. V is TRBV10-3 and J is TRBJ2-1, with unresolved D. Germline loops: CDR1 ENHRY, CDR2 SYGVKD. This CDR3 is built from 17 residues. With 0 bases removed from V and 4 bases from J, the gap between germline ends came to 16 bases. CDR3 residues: CAISESREVERYNEQFF. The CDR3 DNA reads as TGTGCCATCAGTGAGTCGAGAGAGGTCGAGAGATACAATGAGCAGTTCTTC.

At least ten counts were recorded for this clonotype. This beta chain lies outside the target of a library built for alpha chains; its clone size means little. CDR3 sequence (DNA): TGTGCCAGCAGCTTATGGAGACTAGAAAACACCGGGGAGCTGTTTTTT. Its protein product is CASSLWRLENTGELFF. The chain joins TRBV7-8 to TRBJ2-2, with D tentatively TRBD2 (6 bases). CDR1 SGHVS and CDR2 FQNEAQ come from the germline V gene. CDR3 length equals 16 residues. Deletions cut 2 bases from V and 2 bases from J, with 12 bases between.

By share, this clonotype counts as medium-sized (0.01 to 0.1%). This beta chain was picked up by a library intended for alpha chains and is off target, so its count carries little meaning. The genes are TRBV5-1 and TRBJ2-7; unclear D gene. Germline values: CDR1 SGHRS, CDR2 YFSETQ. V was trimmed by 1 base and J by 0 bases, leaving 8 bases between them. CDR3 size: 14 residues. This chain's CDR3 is CASSLYDASYEQYF. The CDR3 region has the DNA TGCGCCAGCAGCTTGTATGACGCCTCCTACGAGCAGTACTTC.

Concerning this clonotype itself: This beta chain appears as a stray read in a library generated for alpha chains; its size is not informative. CDR3 sequence reads: CASSYRVADPYEQYF. CDR3 DNA sequence: TGTGCCAGCAGTTACAGGGTAGCGGATCCCTACGAGCAGTACTTC. The V gene is TRBV6-6, the J gene TRBJ2-7; weak D call: TRBD2 (6 bases). Trimming left V 2 bases short and J 2 bases short, with 13 bases between. Germline values: CDR1 MNHNY, CDR2 SVGAGI (reference sequence). This CDR3 spans 15 amino acids.

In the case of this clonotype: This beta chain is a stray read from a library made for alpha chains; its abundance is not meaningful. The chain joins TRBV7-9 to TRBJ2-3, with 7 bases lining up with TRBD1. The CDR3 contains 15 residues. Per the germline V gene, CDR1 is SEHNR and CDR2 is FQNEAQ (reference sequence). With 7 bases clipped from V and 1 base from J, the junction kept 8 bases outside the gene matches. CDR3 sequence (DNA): TGTGCCAGCAACGACAGGGCCCAACGCACAGATACGCAGTATTTT. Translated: CASNDRAQRTDTQYF.

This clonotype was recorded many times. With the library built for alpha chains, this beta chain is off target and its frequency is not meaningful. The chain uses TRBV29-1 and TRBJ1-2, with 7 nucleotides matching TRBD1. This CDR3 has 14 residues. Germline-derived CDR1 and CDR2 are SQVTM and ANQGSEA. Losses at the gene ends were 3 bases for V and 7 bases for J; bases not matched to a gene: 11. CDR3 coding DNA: TGCAGCGTTGATCCCCCAGACAGGGTGGTTGGCTACACCTTC. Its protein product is CSVDPPDRVVGYTF.

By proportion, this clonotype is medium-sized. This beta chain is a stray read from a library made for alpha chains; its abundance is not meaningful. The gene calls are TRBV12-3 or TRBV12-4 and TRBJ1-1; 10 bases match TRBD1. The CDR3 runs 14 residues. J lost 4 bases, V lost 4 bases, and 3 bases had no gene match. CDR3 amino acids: CASSSRTGGTEAFF. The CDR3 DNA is TGTGCCAGCAGTTCTCGGACAGGGGGCACTGAAGCTTTCTTT.

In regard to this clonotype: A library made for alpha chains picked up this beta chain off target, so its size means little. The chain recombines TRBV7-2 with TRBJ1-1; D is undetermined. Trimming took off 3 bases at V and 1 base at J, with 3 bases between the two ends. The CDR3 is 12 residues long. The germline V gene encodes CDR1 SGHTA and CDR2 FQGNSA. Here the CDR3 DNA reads TGTGCCAGCAGCTTGACGAACACTGAAGCTTTCTTT. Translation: CASSLTNTEAFF.

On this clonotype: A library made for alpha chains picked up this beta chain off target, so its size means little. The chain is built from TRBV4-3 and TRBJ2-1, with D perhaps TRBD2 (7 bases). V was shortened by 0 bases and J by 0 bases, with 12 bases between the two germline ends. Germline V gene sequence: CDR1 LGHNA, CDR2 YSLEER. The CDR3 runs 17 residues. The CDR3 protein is CASSQEGGDSSYNEQFF. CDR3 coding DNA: TGCGCCAGCAGCCAAGAAGGGGGGGACTCCTCCTACAATGAGCAGTTCTTC.

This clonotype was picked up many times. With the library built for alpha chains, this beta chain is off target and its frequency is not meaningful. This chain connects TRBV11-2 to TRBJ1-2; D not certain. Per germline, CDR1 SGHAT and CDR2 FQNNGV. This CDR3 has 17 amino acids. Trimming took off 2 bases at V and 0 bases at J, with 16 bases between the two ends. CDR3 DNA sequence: TGTGCCAGCAGCTTAACCCCCTTCCTTTCAGCTAACTATGGCTACACCTTC. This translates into CASSLTPFLSANYGYTF.